Given below is one T cell receptor beta chain in context. Its antigen remains unidentified. A single record per CDR3 protein comes from TCRdb applying MiXCR to the RT-PCR reads. The table includes 800,000 or so distinct CDR3 sequences, around 20% detected once. The sample originates from a study of response to subunit inactivated influenza vaccine. Study results and caveats: New T cells are recruited in small numbers by each seasonal influenza vaccination, according to the authors' suggestion.

Source: PBMCs from blood, taken around 5 days after vaccination. The clonotype comes from a man in his forties or fifties who received an inactivated influenza vaccine.

The chain's CDR3 is CSAASGNEQFF. Here the CDR3 DNA reads TGCAGTGCTGCCAGCGGCAATGAGCAGTTCTTC. This sequence joins TRBV20-1 and TRBJ2-1; D perhaps matches TRBD2 (5 bases). V lost 5 bases and J lost 6, with 8 bases in between. The V gene's germline CDR1 is DFQATT and CDR2 SNEGSKA (reference sequence). The CDR3 loop spans 11 amino acids.